A single T cell receptor beta chain is shown here with its context. The CDR3 is 18 residues long. Germline lookup yields CDR1 SEHNR and CDR2 FQNEAQ (reference sequence). The junction had 18 bases not matched to a gene; V was cut back by 5 bases and J by 10 bases. The data were obtained in a study of blood T cell repertoires in COVID-19. Study-wide background: From the United States, Italy and Spain came samples of acute and convalescent COVID-19. The cDNA or gDNA used as material had been derived from T cells, B-cell-depleted T cells, or PBMCs.

As processed by the authors: Using reference gene primer amplification, nucleated cell counts were estimated. Clones were read by immunoSEQ multiplex PCR, and TCRdb kept only the in-frame ones, dropping some. D and trimming were read from the DNA, whereas the V and J calls and clone size are those reported in that table. In the table there are some 290,000 clones, around 83% of which are singletons. The TCR sequence derives from a man aged 18 to 35 with active or convalescent COVID-19. The specimen sequenced was peripheral blood. V and J are TRBV7-9 and TRBJ2-6; 9 nucleotides line up with TRBD1. The CDR3 region is CASSPRGAGTGPLNVLTF. The CDR3 DNA reads as TGTGCCAGCAGCCCAAGGGGGGCCGGGACAGGGCCTTTAAACGTCCTGACTTTC.